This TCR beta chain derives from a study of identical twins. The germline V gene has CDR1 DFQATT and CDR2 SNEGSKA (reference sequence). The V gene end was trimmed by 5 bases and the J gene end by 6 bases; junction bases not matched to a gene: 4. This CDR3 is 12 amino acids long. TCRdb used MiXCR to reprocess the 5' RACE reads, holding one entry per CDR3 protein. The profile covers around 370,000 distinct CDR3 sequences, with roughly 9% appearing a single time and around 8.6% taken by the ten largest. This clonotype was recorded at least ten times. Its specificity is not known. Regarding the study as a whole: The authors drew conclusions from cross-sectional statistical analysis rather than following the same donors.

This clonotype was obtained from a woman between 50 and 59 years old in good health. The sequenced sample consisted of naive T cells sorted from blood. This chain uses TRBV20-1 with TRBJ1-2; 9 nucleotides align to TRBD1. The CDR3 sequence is CSAQDRGDGYTF. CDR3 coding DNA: TGCAGTGCTCAAGACAGGGGGGATGGCTACACCTTC.